This TCR beta chain was profiled in a study of CXCR3-negative and CXCR3-positive naive CD8 T cells. Germline assignment: CDR1 MGHDK and CDR2 SYGVNS. The CDR3 is 14 residues long. Preparation of TRB cDNA libraries relied on 5' RACE carrying UMI labels. TCRdb processed the 5' RACE reads again and assigns one entry to each CDR3 protein, with no DNA. In all, the sample yields roughly 48,000 distinct CDR3 sequences. As to this clonotype: What it binds is unknown.

General study points: High diversity, comparable across both naive subsets, contrasted with much lower diversity in memory CD8+ cells.

Sequenced input: memory CD8+ T cells from blood. The sequence was collected from a human donor in good health. Some clones in this sample may be carry-over from other donors' samples. This chain connects TRBV25-1 to TRBJ2-2; TCRdb's D call of TRBD1 is untestable without DNA. CDR3: CASSEWTDTGELFF. The whole variable domain, filled in from reference TRBV25-1 and TRBJ2-2, reads EADIYQTPRYLVIGTGKKITLECSQTMGHDKMYWYQQDPGMELHLIHYSYGVNSTEKGDLSSESTVSRIRTEHFPLTLESARPSHTSQYLCASSEWTDTGELFFGEGSRLTVL.